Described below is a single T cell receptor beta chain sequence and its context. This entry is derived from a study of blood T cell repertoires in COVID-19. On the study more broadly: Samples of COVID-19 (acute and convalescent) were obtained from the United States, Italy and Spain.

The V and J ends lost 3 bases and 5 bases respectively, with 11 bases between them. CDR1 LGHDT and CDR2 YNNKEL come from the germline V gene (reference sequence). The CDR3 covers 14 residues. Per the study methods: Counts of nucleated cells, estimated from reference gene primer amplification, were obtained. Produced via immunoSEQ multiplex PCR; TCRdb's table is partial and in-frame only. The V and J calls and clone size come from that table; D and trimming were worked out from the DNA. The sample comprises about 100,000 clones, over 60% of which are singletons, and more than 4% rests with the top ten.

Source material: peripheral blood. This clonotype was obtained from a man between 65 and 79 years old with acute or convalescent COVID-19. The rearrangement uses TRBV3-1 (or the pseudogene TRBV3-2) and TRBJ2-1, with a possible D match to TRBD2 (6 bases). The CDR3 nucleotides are TGTGCCAGCAGCCATTCCGGGGGAAACAATGAGCAGTTCTTC. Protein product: CASSHSGGNNEQFF.